A selection of T cell receptor beta chains follows, all from one sample in a study of CD8 T cells in ankylosing spondylitis. Each CDR3 protein gets one entry after TCRdb re-called the 5' RACE reads with MiXCR. The table has 150,000 or so distinct CDR3 sequences, under 35% seen once. Input material: synovial fluid, either unsorted or a sorted T cell fraction (not recorded which). The source of these receptors is a male donor with ankylosing spondylitis. The CDR3 runs from the conserved cysteine through the conserved F or W. D genes are given only for firm matches. The size of a clone is reported for some rows only, either as once, few or many, or as a class for expanded clones.

V	length	D	size	J	DNA	CDR3
TRBV5-1	14	-	many	TRBJ1-1	TGCGCCAGCAGCTTTCAAACAGCGAACACTGAAGCTTTCTTT	CASSFQTANTEAFF
TRBV20-1	13	-	many	TRBJ2-5	TGCAGTGCTAGTTTTAACCCCTCAGAGACCCAGTACTTC	CSASFNPSETQYF
TRBV7-9	14	-	-	TRBJ2-2	TGTGCCAGCAGCACGTTGAGGGAGACCGGGGAGCTGTTTTTT	CASSTLRETGELFF
TRBV30	12	-	few	TRBJ1-1	TGTGCCTGGAAAGGAGTTATCACTGAAGCTTTCTTT	CAWKGVITEAFF
TRBV20-1	15	TRBD1	many	TRBJ1-1	TGCAGTTCCCGGAAGGAGGACAGGCCGAACACTGAAGCTTTCTTT	CSSRKEDRPNTEAFF
TRBV20-1	15	TRBD2	-	TRBJ2-3	TGCAGTGCTAACCAGCGGGAGGTGGGCACAGATACGCAGTATTTT	CSANQREVGTDTQYF
TRBV30	11	-	-	TRBJ2-3	TGTGCCTGGAGTGTGTTTGATACGCAGTATTTT	CAWSVFDTQYF
TRBV28	15	-	-	TRBJ2-3	TGTGCCAGCAGGCGCCGGGACGGCAGCACAGATACGCAGTATTTT	CASRRRDGSTDTQYF
TRBV29-1	12	TRBD1	-	TRBJ1-1	TGCAGCGCCTCAACAGGGGTGGCTGAAGCTTTCTTT	CSASTGVAEAFF
TRBV7-8	12	-	few	TRBJ1-1	TGTGCCAGCAGCCTCAAGCCCACTGAAGCTTTCTTT	CASSLKPTEAFF
TRBV28	15	-	-	TRBJ1-5	TGTGCCAGCGGACATTCTACAGGTTGGAGTCAGCCCCAGCATTTT	CASGHSTGWSQPQHF
TRBV6-1	15	-	-	TRBJ1-1	TGTGCCAGCAGTGAAGGCCAGATGGGGAACACTGAAGCTTTCTTT	CASSEGQMGNTEAFF
TRBV10-3	15	-	many	TRBJ2-1	TGTGCCATCAGTGACCAGGCGAAGGGTGACAATGAGCAGTTCTTC	CAISDQAKGDNEQFF
TRBV12-3/TRBV12-4	15	-	-	TRBJ1-1	TGTGCCAGCAGTTTAAATGTGGGGGGGGACACTGAAGCTTTCTTT	CASSLNVGGDTEAFF
TRBV28	12	-	few	TRBJ2-7	TGTGCCAGCAGGGATGACTTCTACGAGCAGTACTTC	CASRDDFYEQYF